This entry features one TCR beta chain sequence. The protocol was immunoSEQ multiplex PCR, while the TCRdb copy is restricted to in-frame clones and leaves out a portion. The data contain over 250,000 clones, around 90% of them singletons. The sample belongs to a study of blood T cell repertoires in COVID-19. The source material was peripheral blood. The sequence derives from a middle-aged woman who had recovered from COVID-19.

The CDR3, as DNA: TGTGCCAGCAGCCTACAGGGCTCCTACAATGAGCAGTTCTTC. This translates into CASSLQGSYNEQFF. The chain uses TRBV6-6 and TRBJ2-1; perhaps TRBD1 as D (6 bases). The length of the CDR3 is 14 residues. The V gene lost 6 bases and the J gene lost 0 bases, with 9 bases spanning the gap. The germline gives CDR1 MNHNY, CDR2 SVGAGI (reference sequence).